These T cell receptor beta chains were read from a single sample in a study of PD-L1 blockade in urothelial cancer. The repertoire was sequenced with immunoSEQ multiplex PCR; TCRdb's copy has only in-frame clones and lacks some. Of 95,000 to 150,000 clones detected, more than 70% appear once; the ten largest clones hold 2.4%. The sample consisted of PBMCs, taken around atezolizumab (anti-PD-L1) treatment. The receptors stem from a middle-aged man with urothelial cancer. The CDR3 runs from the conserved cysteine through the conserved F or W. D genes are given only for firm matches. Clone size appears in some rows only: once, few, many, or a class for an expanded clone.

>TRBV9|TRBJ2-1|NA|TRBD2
TGTGCCAGCAGCGGTGGACTAGCGGAGAGCTCCTACAATGAGCAGTTCTTC
CASSGGLAESSYNEQFF
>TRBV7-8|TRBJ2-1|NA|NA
TGTGCCAGCAACCGTGGGGGCCAGGGGTCCTACAATGAGCAGTTCTTC
CASNRGGQGSYNEQFF
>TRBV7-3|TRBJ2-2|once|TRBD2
TGTGCCAGCAGCCCCGGGGGGGCACAGGGAACGCTGTTTTTT
CASSPGGAQGTLFF
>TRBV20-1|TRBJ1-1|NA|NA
TGCAGTGCCGGGGGGAGAGTCGTGGCTTTCTTT
CSAGGRVVAFF
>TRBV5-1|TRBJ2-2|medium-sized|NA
TGCGCCAGCAGTTTTCGAGGGAGAACCGACACCGGGGAGCTGTTTTTT
CASSFRGRTDTGELFF
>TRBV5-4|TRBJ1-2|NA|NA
TGTGCCAGCAGCCCTCCACTACCCAATGCTAACTATGGCTACACCTTC
CASSPPLPNANYGYTF
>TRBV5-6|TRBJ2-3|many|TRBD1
TGTGCCAGCAGCGGAACCGGGACAGGGGGCATCACAGATACGCAGTATTTT
CASSGTGTGGITDTQYF
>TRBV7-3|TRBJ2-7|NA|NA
TGTGCCAGCAGCCTCACAGAAGTCCACGAGCAGTACTTC
CASSLTEVHEQYF
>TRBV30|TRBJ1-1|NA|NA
TGTGCCTGGAGTGGGGGGGGGTGGACCCTGAACACTGAAGCTTTCTTT
CAWSGGGWTLNTEAFF
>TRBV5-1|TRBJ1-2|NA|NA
TGCGCCAGCAGCTTGGAATCGTATGGCTACACCTTC
CASSLESYGYTF
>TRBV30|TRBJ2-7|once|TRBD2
TGTGCCTGGAGCGTGATTAGCGGGAGATGGAAGCAGTACTTC
CAWSVISGRWKQYF
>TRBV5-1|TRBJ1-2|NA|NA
TGCGCCAGCAGATCTGACAGCTACTCCTATGGCTACACCTTC
CASRSDSYSYGYTF
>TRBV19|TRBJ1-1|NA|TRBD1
TGTGCCAGTAGTAGGGGAACCGGGACAGGCATTAACACTGAAGCTTTCTTT
CASSRGTGTGINTEAFF
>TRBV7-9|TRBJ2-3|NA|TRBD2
TGTGCCAGCAGCTCGATTAGGGGGACTAGCGGGAGATCCCCAGATACGCAGTATTTT
CASSSIRGTSGRSPDTQYF
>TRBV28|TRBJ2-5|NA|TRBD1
TGTGCCAGCAGTTTGGGACAGGACAAGGGGACCCAGTACTTC
CASSLGQDKGTQYF
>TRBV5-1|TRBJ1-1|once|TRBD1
TGCGCCAGCAGTCAAGGGACAGGGGACCTCAACACTGAAGCTTTCTTT
CASSQGTGDLNTEAFF
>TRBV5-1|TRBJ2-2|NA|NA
TGCGCCAGCAGCCCACAGGGTACCGGGGAGCTGTTTTTT
CASSPQGTGELFF
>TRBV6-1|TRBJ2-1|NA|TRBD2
TGTGCCAGCAGGGATAGGACTAGCAAGAATGAGCAGTTCTTC
CASRDRTSKNEQFF
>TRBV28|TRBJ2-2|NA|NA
TGTGCCAGCCTGACGGGGGTAGGGGAGCTGTTTTTT
CASLTGVGELFF
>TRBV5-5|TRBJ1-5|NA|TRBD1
TGTGCCAGCAGCCTTTTGACAGGGAAGAATCAGCCCCAGCATTTT
CASSLLTGKNQPQHF
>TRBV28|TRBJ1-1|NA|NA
TGTGCCAGCAGTTTTCGGGGAACGGGAGCTTTCTTT
CASSFRGTGAFF
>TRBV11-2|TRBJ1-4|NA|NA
TGTGCCAGCAGCCCCTCAGTAGGGGAACTGTTTTTT
CASSPSVGELFF
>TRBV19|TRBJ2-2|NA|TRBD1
TGTGCCAGTCGACCGGGACAGGGAGTTAACACCGGGGAGCTGTTTTTT
CASRPGQGVNTGELFF
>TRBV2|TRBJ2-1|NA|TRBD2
TGTGCCAGCAGTGAACCAATAGCGGGGTACAATGAGCAGTTCTTC
CASSEPIAGYNEQFF
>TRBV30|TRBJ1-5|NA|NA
TGTGCCTGGAGCCCGGGGGGGAATCAGCCCCAGCATTTT
CAWSPGGNQPQHF
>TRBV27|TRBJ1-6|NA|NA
TGTGCCAGCAGTCAACAGGGAAGAAGGTCACCCCTCCACTTT
CASSQQGRRSPLHF
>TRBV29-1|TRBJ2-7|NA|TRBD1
TGCAGCGTATCCAGGGGGCAGGGACTCTACGAGCAGTACTTC
CSVSRGQGLYEQYF
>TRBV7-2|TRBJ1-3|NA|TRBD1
TGTGCCAGCAGCTTAACCCAGGGGGCTAACGTAGGAAACACCATATATTTT
CASSLTQGANVGNTIYF
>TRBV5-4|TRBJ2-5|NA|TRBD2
TGTGCCAGCAGCGGGGGCGGGAGGTACCAAGAGACCCAGTACTTC
CASSGGGRYQETQYF
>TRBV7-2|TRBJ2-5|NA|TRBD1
TGTGCCAGCAGCTCCTCCGGGACAGTTATTTCAGAGACCCAGTACTTC
CASSSSGTVISETQYF
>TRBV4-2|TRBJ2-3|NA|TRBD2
TGTGCCAGCAGCACCTCAACTAGCGGGGCCACAGATACGCAGTATTTT
CASSTSTSGATDTQYF
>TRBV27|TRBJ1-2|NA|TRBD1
TGTGCCAGCAGTCCAGGGACAGGGGGCGTCTATGGCTACACCTTC
CASSPGTGGVYGYTF
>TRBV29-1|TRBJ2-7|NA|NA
TGCAGCGTTGAATTATCGGGGACTGAGCAGTGCTTC
CSVELSGTEQCF
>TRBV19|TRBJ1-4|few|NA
TGTGCCAGCCACCGGTCATGGGACTATGAAAAACTGTTTTTT
CASHRSWDYEKLFF
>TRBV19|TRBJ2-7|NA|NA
TGTGCCAGTAGCGAGAACTACGAGCAGTACTTC
CASSENYEQYF
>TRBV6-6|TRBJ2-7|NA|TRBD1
TGTGCCAGCAGTTCCCCGGGACAGGGGCATAACTTC
CASSSPGQGHNF
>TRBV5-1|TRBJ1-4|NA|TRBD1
TGCGCCAGCAGCTACACAGGGGGCTTAAGTGAAAAACTGTTTTTT
CASSYTGGLSEKLFF
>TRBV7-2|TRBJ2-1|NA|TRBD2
TGTGCCAGCAGCTTAGGGACTAGTTTCGGTGAGCAGTTCTTC
CASSLGTSFGEQFF
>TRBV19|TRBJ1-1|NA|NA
TGTGCCAGTAGTATAGGCTCTGGGGAGGCGGGGAACACTGAAGCTTTCTTT
CASSIGSGEAGNTEAFF
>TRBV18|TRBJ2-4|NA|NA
TGTGCCAGCTCAGCGGAGTTTCAAAACATTCAGTACTTC
CASSAEFQNIQYF